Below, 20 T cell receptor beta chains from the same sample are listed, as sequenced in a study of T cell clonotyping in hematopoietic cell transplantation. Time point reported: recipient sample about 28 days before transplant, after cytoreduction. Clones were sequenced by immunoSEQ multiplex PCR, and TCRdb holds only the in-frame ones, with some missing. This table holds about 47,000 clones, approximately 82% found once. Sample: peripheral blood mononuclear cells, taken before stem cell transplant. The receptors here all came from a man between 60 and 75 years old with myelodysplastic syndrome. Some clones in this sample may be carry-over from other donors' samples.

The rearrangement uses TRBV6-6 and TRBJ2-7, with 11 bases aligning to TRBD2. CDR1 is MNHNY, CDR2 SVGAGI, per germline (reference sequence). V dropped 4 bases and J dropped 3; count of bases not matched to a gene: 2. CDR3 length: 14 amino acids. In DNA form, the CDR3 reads TGTGCCAGCAGTTTTAGCGGGGGGGGCTACGAGCAGTACTTC. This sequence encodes CASSFSGGGYEQYF.

The CDR3 loop reads CASRTGFSETQYF. The CDR3 bases are TGTGCCAGCAGAACAGGGTTTTCGGAGACCCAGTACTTC. The chain recombines TRBV6-5 with TRBJ2-5; weak D call: TRBD1 (6 bases). V was clipped by 6 bases and J by 5 bases, with 13 bases between them. In germline, CDR1 is MNHEY, CDR2 SVGAGI. This CDR3 has 13 amino acids.

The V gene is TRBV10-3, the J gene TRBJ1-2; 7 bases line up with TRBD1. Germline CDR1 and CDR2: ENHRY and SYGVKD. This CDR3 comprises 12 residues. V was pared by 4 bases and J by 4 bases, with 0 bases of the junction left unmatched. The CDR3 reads CAISGDSYGYTF. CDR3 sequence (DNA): TGTGCCATCAGTGGGGACAGCTATGGCTACACCTTC.

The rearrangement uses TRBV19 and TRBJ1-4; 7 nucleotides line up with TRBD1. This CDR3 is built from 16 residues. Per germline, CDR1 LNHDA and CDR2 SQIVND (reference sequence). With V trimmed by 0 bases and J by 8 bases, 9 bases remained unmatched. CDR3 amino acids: CASSIDLDRVEEKLFF. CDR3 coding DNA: TGTGCCAGTAGTATAGATCTTGACAGGGTTGAAGAAAAACTGTTTTTT.

CDR3 sequence (DNA): TGTGCCAGCAGCGGAGGACAGGTCTACAATGAGCAGTTCTTC. Translation gives CASSGGQVYNEQFF. This rearrangement joins TRBV28 to TRBJ2-1; 7 bases agree with TRBD1. Trimming at V came to 6 bases and at J to 3 bases, leaving 5 bases not matched to a gene. This CDR3 region has 14 residues. Germline-derived CDR1 and CDR2 are MDHEN and SYDVKM.

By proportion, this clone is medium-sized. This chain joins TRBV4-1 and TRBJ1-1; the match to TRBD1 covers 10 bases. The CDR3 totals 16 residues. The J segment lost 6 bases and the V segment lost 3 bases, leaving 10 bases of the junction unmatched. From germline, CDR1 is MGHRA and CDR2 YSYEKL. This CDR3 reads CASSQLYSGTGAEAFF. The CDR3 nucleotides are TGCGCCAGCAGCCAGCTTTACTCCGGGACAGGGGCTGAAGCTTTCTTT.

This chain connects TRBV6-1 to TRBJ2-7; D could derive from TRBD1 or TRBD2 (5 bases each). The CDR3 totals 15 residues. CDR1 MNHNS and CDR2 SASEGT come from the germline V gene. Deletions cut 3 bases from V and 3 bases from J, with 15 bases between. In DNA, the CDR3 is TGTGCCAGCAGTGACGTCCGGGACGGCAACTACGAGCAGTACTTC. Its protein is CASSDVRDGNYEQYF.

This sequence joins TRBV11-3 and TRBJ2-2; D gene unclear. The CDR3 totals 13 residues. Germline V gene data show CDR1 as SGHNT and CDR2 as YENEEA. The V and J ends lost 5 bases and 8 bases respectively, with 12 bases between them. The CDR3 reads CASSHRPVGELFF. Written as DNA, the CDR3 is TGTGCCAGCAGCCACCGGCCTGTTGGGGAGCTGTTTTTT.

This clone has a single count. The CDR3 reads CAWSRDRGRQPQHF. The DNA for the CDR3 is TGTGCCTGGAGTCGGGACAGGGGTCGGCAGCCCCAGCATTTT. V gene TRBV30 combines with J gene TRBJ1-5, with 10 bases that match TRBD1. V shed 2 bases, J shed 7 bases, and the junction held 5 bases outside the gene matches. The CDR3 sequence is 14 residues long. Germline CDR1 reads GTSNPN; CDR2 reads SVGIG (reference sequence).

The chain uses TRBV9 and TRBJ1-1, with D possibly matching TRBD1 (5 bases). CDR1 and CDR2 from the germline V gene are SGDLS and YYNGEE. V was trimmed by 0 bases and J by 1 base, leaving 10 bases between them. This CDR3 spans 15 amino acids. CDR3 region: CASSVVPGKNTEAFF. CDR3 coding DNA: TGTGCCAGCAGCGTAGTTCCAGGGAAGAACACTGAAGCTTTCTTT.

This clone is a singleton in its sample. The CDR3 nucleotides read TGTGCCAGCAGCTTAGTAGCGGCACTTGATAGGCAGTACTTC. The encoded protein is CASSLVAALDRQYF. V gene TRBV7-9 combines with J gene TRBJ2-7; TRBD2 is a possible D gene (6 bases). Trimming shortened V by 1 base and J by 9 bases, and 16 bases separated the two germline ends. CDR3 length equals 14 residues. CDR1 and CDR2 from the germline V gene are SEHNR and FQNEAQ (reference sequence).

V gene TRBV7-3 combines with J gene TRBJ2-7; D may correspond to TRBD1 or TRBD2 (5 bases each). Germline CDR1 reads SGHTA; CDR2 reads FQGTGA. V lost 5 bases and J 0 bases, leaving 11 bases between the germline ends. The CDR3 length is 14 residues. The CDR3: CASSRDGNSYEQYF. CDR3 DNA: TGTGCCAGCAGCCGGGACGGGAACTCCTACGAGCAGTACTTC.

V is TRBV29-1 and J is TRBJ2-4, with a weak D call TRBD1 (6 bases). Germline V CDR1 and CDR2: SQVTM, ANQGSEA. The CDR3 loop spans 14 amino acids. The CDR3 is CRLTGIGSKNIQYF. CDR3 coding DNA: TGCAGACTAACAGGGATAGGATCCAAAAACATTCAGTACTTC.

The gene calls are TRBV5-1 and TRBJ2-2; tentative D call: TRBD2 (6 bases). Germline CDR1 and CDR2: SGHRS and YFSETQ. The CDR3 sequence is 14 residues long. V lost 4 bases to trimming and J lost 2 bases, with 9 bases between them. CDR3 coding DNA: TGCGCCAGCAGCGGGACTCTTAACACCGGGGAGCTGTTTTTT. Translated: CASSGTLNTGELFF.

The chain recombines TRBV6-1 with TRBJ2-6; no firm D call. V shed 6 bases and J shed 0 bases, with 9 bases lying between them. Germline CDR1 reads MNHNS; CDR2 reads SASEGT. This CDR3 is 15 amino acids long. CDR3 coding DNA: TGTGCCAGCAGGTCGGTCCGCTCTGGGGCCAACGTCCTGACTTTC. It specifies CASRSVRSGANVLTF.

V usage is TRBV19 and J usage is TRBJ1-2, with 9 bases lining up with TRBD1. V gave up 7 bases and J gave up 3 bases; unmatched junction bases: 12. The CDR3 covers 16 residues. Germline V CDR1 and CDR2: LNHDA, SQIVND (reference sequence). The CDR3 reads CASTNRRDRAYYGYTF. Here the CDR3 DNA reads TGTGCCAGTACTAACCGCCGGGACAGGGCTTACTATGGCTACACCTTC.

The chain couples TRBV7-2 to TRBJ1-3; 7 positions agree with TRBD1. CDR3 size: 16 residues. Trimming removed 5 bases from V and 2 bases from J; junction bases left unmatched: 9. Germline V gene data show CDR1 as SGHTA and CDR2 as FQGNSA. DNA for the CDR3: TGTGCCAGCAGCCCAAGACAGGGCCGCACTGGAAACACCATATATTTT. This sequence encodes CASSPRQGRTGNTIYF. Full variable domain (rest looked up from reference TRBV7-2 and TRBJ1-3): GAGVSQSPSNKVTEKGKDVELRCDPISGHTALYWYRQSLGQGLEFLIYFQGNSAPDKSGLPSDRFSAERTGGSVSTLTIQRTQQEDSAVYLCASSPRQGRTGNTIYFGEGSWLTVV.

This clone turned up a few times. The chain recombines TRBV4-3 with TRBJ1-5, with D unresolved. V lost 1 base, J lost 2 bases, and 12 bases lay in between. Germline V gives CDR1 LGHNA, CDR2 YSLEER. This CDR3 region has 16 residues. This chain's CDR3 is CASSQAHRGGNQPQHF. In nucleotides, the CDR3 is TGCGCCAGCAGCCAAGCGCACAGAGGAGGCAATCAGCCCCAGCATTTT.

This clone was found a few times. CDR3 region: CATSRVARANTEAFF. The CDR3 region has the DNA TGTGCCACCAGCAGAGTCGCCAGGGCGAACACTGAAGCTTTCTTT. V usage is TRBV15 and J usage is TRBJ1-1, with D perhaps TRBD1 (5 bases). V lost 1 base to trimming and J lost 1 base, with 10 bases between them. Per germline, CDR1 LNHNV and CDR2 YYDKDF (reference sequence). The CDR3 loop spans 15 amino acids.

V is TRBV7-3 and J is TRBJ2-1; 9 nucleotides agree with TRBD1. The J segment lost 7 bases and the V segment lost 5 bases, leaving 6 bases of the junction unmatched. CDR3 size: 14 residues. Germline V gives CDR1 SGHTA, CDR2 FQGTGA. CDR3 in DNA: TGTGCCAGCAGCCCAAGGGACAGGGAGAATGAGCAGTTCTTC. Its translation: CASSPRDRENEQFF. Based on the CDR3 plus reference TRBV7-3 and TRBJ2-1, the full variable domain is GAGVSQTPSNKVTEKGKYVELRCDPISGHTALYWYRQSLGQGPEFLIYFQGTGAADDSGLPNDRFFAVRPEGSVSTLKIQRTERGDSAVYLCASSPRDRENEQFFGPGTRLTVL.